The 13 T cell receptor beta chains reported below all come from one sample, sequenced in a study of blood T cell repertoires in COVID-19. TCRdb keeps only in-frame clones here, not all; method: immunoSEQ multiplex PCR. The sample includes roughly 320,000 clones, just under 90% of them seen just once. Sequenced: peripheral blood. The receptor set was obtained from a woman in her twenties or thirties with COVID-19, enrolled during active disease.

The V call is TRBV18, the J call TRBJ1-4, with 10 bases aligning to TRBD1. CDR3 length: 16 amino acids. The ends lost 4 bases at V and 2 bases at J; junction bases unmatched: 4. Per germline, CDR1 KGHSH and CDR2 LQKENI. The CDR3 loop is CASSLGTGATNEKLFF. The CDR3 DNA is TGTGCCAGCTCACTGGGGACAGGGGCCACTAATGAAAAACTGTTTTTT.

This chain connects TRBV7-9 to TRBJ1-5; D perhaps matches TRBD1 (5 bases). The CDR3 is made up of 11 amino acids. CDR1 and CDR2 (germline): SEHNR, FQNEAQ (reference sequence). Trimming removed 5 bases from V and 9 bases from J, with 8 bases in between. As DNA, the CDR3 is TGTGCCAGCAGCCTTACAGGGCCCCAGCATTTT. It codes for CASSLTGPQHF.

The chain has TRBV19 and TRBJ1-2; 8 nucleotides align to TRBD1. With V trimmed by 3 bases and J by 3 bases, 6 bases remained unmatched. The CDR3 covers 15 residues. Looked up from germline, CDR1 is LNHDA and CDR2 is SQIVND (reference sequence). In nucleotides, the CDR3 is TGTGCCAGTAGTATCTCGGCAGGGGGCGACTATGGCTACACCTTC. It translates to CASSISAGGDYGYTF.

The V gene is TRBV7-2, the J gene TRBJ1-1; D gene unclear. Trimming took off 1 base at V and 0 bases at J, with 12 bases between the two ends. The CDR3 length is 16 residues. Germline CDR1 is SGHTA and CDR2 is FQGNSA. The CDR3: CASSLGSHGMNTEAFF. The CDR3 DNA is TGTGCCAGCAGCTTAGGTTCCCACGGTATGAACACTGAAGCTTTCTTT.

The genes are TRBV7-2 and TRBJ2-2; TRBD1 aligns across 7 bases. The germline gives CDR1 SGHTA, CDR2 FQGNSA. This CDR3 region has 14 residues. The trim removed 8 bases at V and 4 bases at J, leaving 7 bases unmatched. The CDR3 loop reads CASGGQATTGELFF. Here the CDR3 DNA reads TGTGCCAGCGGTGGACAGGCTACCACCGGGGAGCTGTTTTTT.

Written as DNA, the CDR3 is TGTGCCAGCAGCGGCCGGGACAGGGCTTACTATGGCTACACCTTC. Its protein product is CASSGRDRAYYGYTF. V is TRBV9 and J is TRBJ1-2, with 9 nucleotides matching TRBD1. V lost 3 bases and J lost 3; bases outside the gene matches: 6. This CDR3 has 15 residues. Germline assignment: CDR1 SGDLS and CDR2 YYNGEE.

V is TRBV5-6 and J is TRBJ2-7; the D is unclear. CDR3 length equals 15 residues. The germline V and J ends were trimmed by 4 bases and 7 bases, with 21 bases remaining between them. Germline V gene lookup returns CDR1 SGHDT and CDR2 YYEEEE. The CDR3 region is CASSPLLGHPTEQYV. The CDR3 DNA follows: TGTGCCAGCAGCCCCCTCTTGGGCCATCCGACGGAGCAGTACGTC.

The chain uses TRBV4-1 and TRBJ1-6, with 10 bases matching TRBD1. Trimming took 4 bases from V and 8 from J; bases not matched to a gene: 5. The CDR3 has 15 amino acids. In germline, CDR1 is MGHRA, CDR2 YSYEKL. The CDR3: CASSRGTGEDSPLHF. In DNA, the CDR3 is TGCGCCAGCAGCCGGGGGACAGGGGAGGATTCACCCCTCCACTTT.

The chain has TRBV19 and TRBJ1-5, with 11 bases fitting TRBD1. In germline, CDR1 is LNHDA, CDR2 SQIVND (reference sequence). The CDR3 has 18 residues. V was clipped by 1 base and J by 2 bases; unmatched bases: 7. The CDR3 here is CASSIGDRGTLRNQPQHF. Here the CDR3 DNA reads TGTGCCAGTAGTATAGGGGACAGGGGGACTCTACGCAATCAGCCCCAGCATTTT.

The J gene is TRBJ2-3, the V gene TRBV11-2, with D maybe TRBD2 (6 bases). The CDR3 length is 15 residues. Germline loops: CDR1 SGHAT, CDR2 FQNNGV. Trimming removed 1 base from V and 2 bases from J, with 10 bases in between. CDR3 sequence: CASSLGRGFTDTQYF. CDR3 nucleotides: TGTGCCAGCAGCTTAGGGCGGGGATTCACAGATACGCAGTATTTT.

The chain combines TRBV18 with TRBJ1-5; 9 bases fit TRBD1. The CDR3 runs to 16 residues. V shed 4 bases and J 6 bases; nucleotides not matched to a gene: 10. Germline values: CDR1 KGHSH, CDR2 LQKENI. The DNA of the CDR3 is TGTGCCAGCTCACTTTCCGGGACAGGGAGTCGTCAGCCCCAGCATTTT. Its translation is CASSLSGTGSRQPQHF. Looking up the rest from reference TRBV18 and TRBJ1-5 gives the full variable domain: NAGVMQNPRHLVRRRGQEARLRCSPMKGHSHVYWYRQLPEEGLKFMVYLQKENIIDESGMPKERFSAEFPKEGPSILRIQQVVRGDSAAYFCASSLSGTGSRQPQHFGDGTRLSIL.

This clone was found a few times. CDR3 protein: CTSNEDSYNSPLHF. The CDR3 bases are TGCACCAGCAACGAGGACTCCTATAATTCACCCCTCCACTTT. The chain combines TRBV1 with TRBJ1-6. TRBV1 is assigned pseudogene status. This CDR3 contains 14 residues.

The chain carries TRBV7-2 and TRBJ1-1; tentative D call: TRBD1 (6 bases). The CDR3 sequence is 15 residues long. The germline V and J ends were trimmed by 6 bases and 2 bases, with 16 bases remaining between them. Germline V gene data show CDR1 as SGHTA and CDR2 as FQGNSA. CDR3 bases: TGTGCCAGCAGGAAAGGTACAGGGATTAACACTGAAGCTTTCTTT. The encoded protein is CASRKGTGINTEAFF.